The 30 T cell receptor beta chains below come from one sample, sequenced in a study of brain T cells in children with intractable seizures. Repertoires were generated with immunoSEQ multiplex PCR, while TCRdb's copy carries only in-frame clones and drops some. The table records under 150,000 clones, 85% to 95% of them present only once. The sequencing here drew on peripheral blood, taken at surgery. The receptors derive from a boy in the first two years of life with hemimegalencephaly and intractable seizures.

The V and J genes are TRBV4-2 and TRBJ2-7; 9 bases are shared with TRBD2. CDR1 LGHNA and CDR2 YNFKEQ come from the germline V gene. The CDR3 spans 16 residues. With 0 bases clipped from V and 4 bases from J, the junction kept 7 bases outside the gene matches. The DNA for the CDR3 is TGTGCCAGCAGCCAAGAATCAAGGACTAGCGTTTACGAGCAGTACTTC. As protein: CASSQESRTSVYEQYF.

The V call is TRBV3-1 (or the pseudogene TRBV3-2), the J call TRBJ2-1; perhaps D is TRBD1 or TRBD2 (5 bases each). CDR3 size: 15 residues. V lost 4 bases and J lost 10, with 20 bases in between. The germline CDR1 and CDR2 sequences are LGHDT and YNNKEL (reference sequence). The CDR3 loop reads CASSPRPGRPTEQFF. DNA of the CDR3: TGTGCCAGCAGCCCCCGACCGGGACGTCCGACGGAGCAGTTCTTC.

This sequence joins TRBV29-1 and TRBJ1-3, with TRBD1 matching 7 bases. CDR3 length: 13 amino acids. The germline V gene encodes CDR1 SQVTM and CDR2 ANQGSEA. Trimming at V came to 6 bases and at J to 6 bases, leaving 8 bases not matched to a gene. Here the CDR3 reads CSVAGQSLNTIYF. CDR3 nucleotide sequence: TGCAGCGTCGCGGGACAGAGCCTAAACACCATATATTTT.

The V and J genes are TRBV5-6 and TRBJ1-4; D not resolved. The CDR3 extends over 15 amino acids. Germline CDR1 and CDR2: SGHDT and YYEEEE. The V end was cut by 4 bases, the J end by 3 bases, with 13 bases between. The CDR3 nucleotides read TGTGCCAGCAGCGGGGTGGGCACCGCTAATGAAAAACTGTTTTTT. Its protein product is CASSGVGTANEKLFF.

This chain links TRBV6-5 with TRBJ2-7; no clear D. Germline CDR1 and CDR2: MNHEY and SVGAGI. The CDR3 has 15 residues. The V end was cut by 0 bases, the J end by 4 bases, with 13 bases between. The CDR3 protein is CASSYSRQVRYEQYF. CDR3 coding DNA: TGTGCCAGCAGTTACTCGAGGCAGGTACGGTACGAGCAGTACTTC.

Here the CDR3 reads CATSRIGGVQETQYF. The CDR3 nucleotides read TGTGCCACCAGCAGGATTGGGGGCGTCCAAGAGACCCAGTACTTC. V is TRBV15 and J is TRBJ2-5; possibly TRBD1 for D (6 bases). The V end was cut by 3 bases, the J end by 1 base, with 12 bases between. The CDR3 loop spans 15 amino acids. Germline CDR1 is LNHNV and CDR2 is YYDKDF (reference sequence).

The chain combines TRBV19 with TRBJ1-5; no reliable D call. Germline assignment: CDR1 LNHDA and CDR2 SQIVND (reference sequence). The CDR3 runs 12 residues. Trimming removed 3 bases at V and 4 bases at J, with 4 bases between. The CDR3, as DNA: TGTGCCAGTAGTATTATAAATCAGCCCCAGCATTTT. Translated: CASSIINQPQHF.

The rearrangement links TRBV30 to TRBJ2-1; a weak D match, TRBD2 (5 bases). The CDR3 contains 14 residues. Between the trimmed V and J ends, which lost 3 bases and 4 bases, there was a span of 13 bases. The germline CDR1 and CDR2 sequences are GTSNPN and SVGIG (reference sequence). As DNA, the CDR3 is TGTGCCTGGAGCCACTCCCTAGCTTACAATGAGCAGTTCTTC. Translating it yields CAWSHSLAYNEQFF.

The chain has TRBV28 and TRBJ2-2; tentative D call: TRBD2 (6 bases). Trimming left V 3 bases short and J 5 bases short, with 7 bases between. Germline CDR1 reads MDHEN; CDR2 reads SYDVKM. This CDR3 is 13 amino acids long. CDR3 sequence reads: CASSLTRTGELFF. CDR3 sequence (DNA): TGTGCCAGCAGTTTGACTAGGACCGGGGAGCTGTTTTTT.

V usage is TRBV19 and J usage is TRBJ2-3, with 8 bases that match TRBD2. The junction had 4 bases not matched to a gene; V was cut back by 6 bases and J by 5 bases. Germline loops: CDR1 LNHDA, CDR2 SQIVND (reference sequence). The CDR3 consists of 13 residues. This CDR3 is CASRVAGGDTQYF. Written as DNA, the CDR3 is TGTGCCAGTAGGGTGGCGGGAGGAGATACGCAGTATTTT.

The CDR3 spells CASSDGGRSYNEQFF. The CDR3 DNA reads as TGTGCCAGCAGTGACGGGGGGAGGTCCTACAATGAGCAGTTCTTC. This chain uses TRBV6-1 with TRBJ2-1; 7 bases fit TRBD2. Germline V gene lookup returns CDR1 MNHNS and CDR2 SASEGT. The CDR3 contains 15 residues. V was clipped by 3 bases and J by 1 base; unmatched bases: 3.

The V and J genes are TRBV21-1 and TRBJ2-5; the D call of TRBD2 is as the table states it, not checked on the DNA. TRBV21-1 is a pseudogene. The CDR3 spans 16 residues. This CDR3 is CASSKAGGTLTETQYF. In DNA, the CDR3 is TGTGCCAGCAGCAAAGCCGGGGGGACATTGACAGAGACCCAGTACTTC.

The gene calls are TRBV28 and TRBJ2-4; 10 bases are shared with TRBD1. The CDR3 covers 15 residues. V lost 5 bases, J lost 7 bases, and 8 bases stayed unmatched. Germline CDR1 is MDHEN and CDR2 is SYDVKM. CDR3 loop: CASSPPRTGGNIQYF. CDR3 DNA sequence: TGTGCCAGCAGTCCCCCCCGGACAGGGGGGAACATTCAGTACTTC.

V gene TRBV27 combines with J gene TRBJ1-5; TRBD1 might be the D (5 bases). V was pared by 7 bases and J by 2 bases, with 15 bases between. In germline, CDR1 is MNHEY, CDR2 SMNVEV (reference sequence). This CDR3 has 15 residues. CDR3 sequence reads: CASTRDLGGNQPQHF. The DNA for the CDR3 is TGTGCCAGCACCCGGGACCTCGGAGGCAATCAGCCCCAGCATTTT.

This rearrangement joins TRBV6-2 or TRBV6-3 to TRBJ2-7; 7 bases are a match to TRBD2. The CDR3 loop spans 17 amino acids. V trimming: 2 bases; J trimming: 2 bases; junction bases outside the gene matches: 12. Germline CDR1 and CDR2: MNHEY and SVGEGT. This CDR3 reads CASSYGLGLNLPYEQYF. The CDR3 coding sequence is TGTGCCAGCAGTTACGGACTAGGCCTCAACCTTCCCTACGAGCAGTACTTC.

The chain employs TRBV5-4 and TRBJ1-2; 8 bases fit TRBD1. CDR3 length: 14 amino acids. CDR1 is SGHNT and CDR2 is YYREEE in the germline V gene (reference sequence). The V segment lost 4 bases and the J segment 1 base; nucleotides outside the gene matches: 3. The CDR3 is CASSRDRLNYGYTF. Here the CDR3 DNA reads TGTGCCAGCAGCCGGGACAGGCTTAACTATGGCTACACCTTC.

V gene TRBV24-1 combines with J gene TRBJ2-5; possibly TRBD1 or TRBD2 for D (5 bases each). The CDR3 totals 12 residues. CDR1 KGHDR and CDR2 SFDVKD come from the germline V gene. The ends were cut back, 10 bases at V and 2 bases at J, with 10 bases in the middle. This CDR3 reads CATRDGQETQYF. The CDR3 region has the DNA TGTGCCACGAGGGACGGGCAAGAGACCCAGTACTTC.

This clone was detected only once. The J gene is TRBJ1-2, the V gene TRBV6-5; 7 nucleotides agree with TRBD1. From germline, CDR1 is MNHEY and CDR2 SVGAGI. The CDR3 contains 12 residues. With V trimmed by 4 bases and J by 10 bases, 6 bases remained unmatched. CDR3 amino acids: CASSWGDSAYTF. CDR3 nucleotides: TGTGCCAGCAGTTGGGGGGACAGTGCCTACACCTTC.

The J gene is TRBJ2-7, the V gene TRBV12-3 or TRBV12-4, with D unresolved. This CDR3 region has 13 residues. Trimming shortened V by 1 base and J by 9 bases, and 13 bases separated the two germline ends. The CDR3 is CASSLGTALGQYF. CDR3 bases: TGTGCCAGCAGTTTAGGGACGGCCCTCGGGCAGTACTTC.

V usage is TRBV4-1 and J usage is TRBJ2-7, with 8 bases that match TRBD2. Looked up from germline, CDR1 is MGHRA and CDR2 is YSYEKL. CDR3 length: 16 residues. J was trimmed by 5 bases and V by 3 bases; bases with no gene match: 12. CDR3 amino acids: CASSHYPSGSEHEQYF. The CDR3 DNA reads as TGCGCCAGCAGCCATTACCCCAGCGGGAGTGAACACGAGCAGTACTTC.

This sequence joins TRBV27 and TRBJ1-2, with unresolved D. The CDR3 is 13 residues long. Germline-derived CDR1 and CDR2 are MNHEY and SMNVEV (reference sequence). The V end was cut by 8 bases, the J end by 0 bases, with 10 bases between. The CDR3 region has the DNA TGTGCCAGCGGGCCAGGAGCTAACTATGGCTACACCTTC. It specifies CASGPGANYGYTF.

The chain uses TRBV24-1 and TRBJ1-1; D not certain. In germline, CDR1 is KGHDR, CDR2 SFDVKD. This CDR3 comprises 15 residues. The V end lost 3 bases, the J end lost 3 bases, and 13 bases lay between the germline ends. CDR3 amino acids: CATSDPAVSDTEAFF. The CDR3 coding sequence is TGTGCCACCAGTGATCCCGCGGTTAGTGACACTGAAGCTTTCTTT.

The CDR3 DNA follows: TGTGCCAGCACCCAAAGGGGTAGCGGGATTTCCTACAATGAGCAGTTCTTC. It encodes CASTQRGSGISYNEQFF. V is TRBV2 and J is TRBJ2-1, with TRBD2 matching over 8 bases. The ends lost 7 bases at V and 1 base at J; junction bases unmatched: 12. CDR3 size: 17 residues. Germline V CDR1 and CDR2: SNHLY, FYNNEI.

A single count supports this clone. The chain employs TRBV4-2 and TRBJ1-4; 10 nucleotides align to TRBD1. The CDR3 extends over 19 amino acids. Trimming at V came to 2 bases and at J to 4 bases, leaving 13 bases not matched to a gene. CDR1 is LGHNA and CDR2 is YNFKEQ in the germline V gene. Here the CDR3 DNA reads TGTGCCAGCAGCCAAAGGGCCCTAGGACAGGGGGGGGATAATGAAAAACTGTTTTTT. Translated, it gives CASSQRALGQGGDNEKLFF.

This sequence joins TRBV24-1 and TRBJ2-2; D not resolved. Germline V lookup: CDR1 KGHDR, CDR2 SFDVKD. The germline V and J ends were trimmed by 1 base and 6 bases, with 5 bases remaining between them. The CDR3 contains 13 residues. CDR3 protein: CATSDFGAGELFF. The CDR3 DNA reads TGTGCCACCAGTGATTTTGGGGCCGGGGAGCTGTTTTTT.

The V gene is TRBV5-4, the J gene TRBJ2-7; D is perhaps TRBD1 (6 bases). The CDR3 consists of 13 residues. V shed 4 bases and J shed 2 bases, with 10 bases lying between them. Germline assignment: CDR1 SGHNT and CDR2 YYREEE (reference sequence). The CDR3 here is CASSPGTTYEQYF. For the CDR3, the DNA is TGTGCCAGCAGCCCCGGGACAACCTACGAGCAGTACTTC.

The chain employs TRBV5-4 and TRBJ1-2; D is perhaps TRBD1 (5 bases). V was clipped by 4 bases and J by 2 bases, with 9 bases between them. Germline V lookup: CDR1 SGHNT, CDR2 YYREEE (reference sequence). The CDR3 has 13 amino acids. The CDR3 loop is CASSPDINYGYTF. Written as DNA, the CDR3 is TGTGCCAGCAGCCCGGACATAAACTATGGCTACACCTTC.

The chain joins TRBV4-1 to TRBJ1-3, with D possibly TRBD1 on 5 matching bases. Deletions cut 2 bases from V and 0 bases from J, with 11 bases between. Germline CDR1 and CDR2: MGHRA and YSYEKL. This CDR3 spans 16 amino acids. CDR3 DNA sequence: TGCGCCAGCAGCCAAAGCGAGGGGTTCTCTGGAAACACCATATATTTT. It yields the protein CASSQSEGFSGNTIYF.

This clone was recorded only once. This CDR3 is CASSFDRPDSGNTIYF. The CDR3 DNA reads as TGCGCCAGCAGCTTTGACAGGCCCGACTCTGGAAACACCATATATTTT. The J gene is TRBJ1-3, the V gene TRBV5-1; tentatively, D is TRBD1 (6 bases). V was shortened by 2 bases and J by 0 bases, with 12 bases between the two germline ends. CDR1 and CDR2 from the germline V gene are SGHRS and YFSETQ. The CDR3 contains 16 residues.

The chain couples TRBV15 to TRBJ2-7, with a possible D match to TRBD2 (5 bases). Germline V CDR1 and CDR2: LNHNV, YYDKDF (reference sequence). The CDR3 extends over 13 amino acids. The V gene lost 5 bases and the J gene lost 4 bases, with 12 bases spanning the gap. CDR3 amino acids: CATSRGPHYEQYF. DNA of the CDR3: TGTGCCACCAGCCGAGGGCCTCATTACGAGCAGTACTTC.